The entry that follows covers one T cell receptor beta chain sequence. This sample was taken from a study of T cell changes during pregnancy in multiple sclerosis. The CDR3 is made up of 18 amino acids. With V trimmed by 0 bases and J by 2 bases, 7 bases remained unmatched. Using immunoSEQ multiplex PCR, the repertoire was profiled, and TCRdb retains in-frame clones only, with some absent. Among about 83,000 clones listed, more than 90% were seen once. The chain combines TRBV23-1 with TRBJ2-6, with 7 bases aligning to TRBD2. TRBV23-1 is filed as an ORF, its function uncertain. The source was peripheral blood, collected in the second trimester of pregnancy. The receptor was derived from a female donor with multiple sclerosis, enrolled in a pregnancy study. The CDR3 nucleotides read TGCGCCAGCAGTCAATCAAAGACGGGAGGAACTGGGGCCAACGTCCTGACTTTC. This sequence encodes CASSQSKTGGTGANVLTF.